This T cell receptor (beta chain) is drawn from a study of cytomegalovirus exposure and HLA in healthy donors. About the study: When 398 donors were genotyped, over 80% of them were found to fall in the Caucasian-associated ancestry cluster.

As to this clone: Its antigen is not identified.

The germline gives CDR1 LNHDA, CDR2 SQIVND (reference sequence). V lost 6 bases and J lost 4, with 19 bases in between. The length of the CDR3 is 15 residues. The PCR used 60 Vbeta and 13 Jbeta primers. The table came from immunoSEQ multiplex PCR; TCRdb's copy has only in-frame clones and leaves some out. The sample consists of about 91,000 clones, around 80% of them appearing once. Findings and limits, study-wide: Excluded were some V segments that proved indistinguishable, including TRBV6-2 and TRBV6-3. The study carried out a later analysis of TCR beta sequences. It associated 15,000 to 20,000 of them with specific HLA alleles at a false discovery rate of 0.05.

Source material: PBMCs. The receptor was derived from a male donor in good health and CMV-seropositive. The J gene is TRBJ2-7, the V gene TRBV19; a weak D match, TRBD1 (6 bases). For the CDR3, the DNA is TGTGCCAGTAGGTCGACAGGCGCCTCCAATTACGAGCAGTACTTC. It yields the protein CASRSTGASNYEQYF.